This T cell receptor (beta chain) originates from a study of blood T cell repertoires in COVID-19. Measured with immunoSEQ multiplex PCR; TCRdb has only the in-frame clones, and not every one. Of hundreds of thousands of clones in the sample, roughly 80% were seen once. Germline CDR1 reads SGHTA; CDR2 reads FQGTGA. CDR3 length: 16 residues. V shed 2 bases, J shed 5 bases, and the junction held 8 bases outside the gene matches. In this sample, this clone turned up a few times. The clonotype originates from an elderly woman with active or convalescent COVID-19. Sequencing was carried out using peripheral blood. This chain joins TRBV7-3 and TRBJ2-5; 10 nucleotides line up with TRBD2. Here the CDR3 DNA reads TGTGCCAGCAGCTTAGGGTCTAGCGGGAGCGTGGAGACCCAGTACTTC. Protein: CASSLGSSGSVETQYF.